Listed below are T cell receptor beta chains from one sample, sequenced in a study of Graves' ophthalmopathy and Graves' hyperthyroidism. MiXCR, run by TCRdb on the multiplex PCR reads, gives a single entry per CDR3 protein. Of 560,000 or so distinct CDR3 sequences in the sample, 39% were seen once. Specimen: peripheral blood or thyroid tissue (not recorded which). These receptors were taken from an adult man with Graves' hyperthyroidism. Both conserved end residues are part of each CDR3. A D gene is named only where the DNA matches it firmly. Some rows mark clone size as missing; the rest say once, few, many or name a class of expanded clone.

V,size,D,J,CDR3,DNA
TRBV12-3/TRBV12-4,NA,TRBD1,TRBJ2-5,CATAGQGQETQYF,TGTGCCACCGCCGGACAGGGACAAGAGACCCAGTACTTC
TRBV25-1,many,TRBD1,TRBJ1-1,CASSEYIPGQGVKNTEAFF,TGTGCCAGCAGTGAATATATTCCTGGGCAGGGGGTAAAGAACACTGAAGCTTTCTTT
TRBV14,NA,NA,TRBJ2-1,CASSQDGGQFYNEQFF,TGTGCCAGCAGCCAAGACGGAGGACAGTTCTACAATGAGCAGTTCTTC
TRBV12-5,NA,NA,TRBJ2-5,CASRTGRGNQPQYF,TGTGCCAGCAGAACAGGGAGGGGCAATCAGCCCCAGTACTTC
TRBV7-8,NA,TRBD1,TRBJ2-1,CASTGTAQGARNEQFF,TGTGCCAGTACCGGAACGGCCCAGGGGGCGAGGAATGAGCAGTTCTTC
TRBV20-1,NA,TRBD1,TRBJ1-2,CSALTGGQDYGYTF,TGCAGTGCTCTGACAGGGGGCCAAGACTATGGCTACACCTTC
TRBV3-1,many,TRBD1,TRBJ2-5,CASSQMDREETQYF,TGTGCCAGCAGCCAGATGGACAGGGAAGAGACCCAGTACTTC
TRBV7-8,few,TRBD1,TRBJ1-1,CASSRQGLGNTEAFF,TGTGCCAGCAGCCGACAGGGTCTGGGGAACACTGAAGCTTTCTTT
TRBV10-3,once,TRBD1,TRBJ2-7,CAIPGQGTRDFSF,TGTGCCATTCCGGGACAGGGAACACGGGATTTTTCCTTC
TRBV7-9,NA,TRBD2,TRBJ2-2,CASSQDHGLAGGTGELFF,TGTGCCAGCAGCCAAGATCACGGACTAGCGGGGGGCACCGGGGAGCTGTTTTTT
TRBV10-3,NA,NA,TRBJ1-1,CAISYPMNTEAFF,TGTGCCATCAGTTACCCCATGAACACTGAAGCTTTCTTT
TRBV2,many,NA,TRBJ2-7,CASSDFGRHRYF,TGTGCCAGCAGTGATTTCGGCAGGCACCGTTACTTC
TRBV6-1,few,NA,TRBJ1-6,CASSEVSGAGVSPLHF,TGTGCCAGCAGTGAAGTCTCGGGCGCAGGGGTGTCACCCCTCCACTTT
TRBV29-1,many,NA,TRBJ2-5,CSALGARMGETQYF,TGCAGCGCCCTGGGTGCTCGGATGGGAGAGACCCAGTACTTC
TRBV7-6,NA,NA,TRBJ2-5,CASSLVAAQETQYF,TGTGCCAGCAGCTTAGTCGCAGCTCAAGAGACCCAGTACTTC
TRBV10-3,NA,NA,TRBJ1-4,CAISAATNEKLFF,TGTGCCATCAGTGCTGCAACTAATGAAAAACTGTTTTTT
TRBV29-1,many,NA,TRBJ2-5,CSGRRVLGETQYF,TGCAGCGGTCGTCGGGTCCTCGGCGAGACCCAGTACTTC
TRBV20-1,many,NA,TRBJ1-5,CSAPGGANQPQHF,TGCAGTGCTCCCGGGGGGGCGAATCAGCCCCAGCATTTT
TRBV15,many,TRBD1,TRBJ1-1,CATSSGDRINTEAFF,TGTGCCACCAGCAGTGGGGACAGAATTAACACTGAAGCTTTCTTT
TRBV12-3/TRBV12-4,NA,TRBD1,TRBJ2-2,CASSFTQGAGELFF,TGTGCCAGCAGTTTCACACAGGGGGCCGGGGAGCTGTTTTTT
TRBV7-9,few,TRBD2,TRBJ2-7,CASRPGIAGRSSYEQYF,TGTGCCAGCAGACCCGGCATAGCGGGGCGTAGCTCCTACGAGCAGTACTTC
TRBV12-3/TRBV12-4,NA,TRBD2,TRBJ2-5,CASSVAGGQGETQYF,TGTGCCAGCAGCGTAGCGGGGGGCCAAGGAGAGACCCAGTACTTC
TRBV4-1,NA,NA,TRBJ2-7,CASSQEFPWEQYF,TGCGCCAGCAGCCAAGAATTCCCGTGGGAGCAGTACTTC
TRBV9,many,NA,TRBJ2-5,CASSVAREETQYF,TGTGCCAGCAGCGTAGCCAGAGAAGAGACCCAGTACTTC
TRBV10-3,NA,TRBD2,TRBJ2-2,CAIRTSGNTGELFF,TGTGCCATCAGGACTAGCGGGAACACCGGGGAGCTGTTTTTT
TRBV28,few,NA,TRBJ1-5,CASSLLGGQPQHF,TGTGCCAGCAGTTTATTAGGGGGTCAGCCCCAGCATTTT
TRBV9,many,NA,TRBJ1-2,CASSVQGYGGYTF,TGTGCCAGCAGCGTTCAGGGGTACGGCGGCTACACCTTC
TRBV7-6,NA,TRBD2,TRBJ2-1,CASSLAGLAGGPMCEQFF,TGTGCCAGCAGCTTAGCCGGACTAGCGGGAGGGCCGATGTGTGAGCAGTTCTTC
TRBV12-3/TRBV12-4,NA,NA,TRBJ2-7,CASSSIPGIEQYF,TGTGCCAGCAGTTCCATCCCGGGGATCGAGCAGTACTTC
TRBV7-8,many,NA,TRBJ2-3,CASSLVRVVDTQYF,TGTGCCAGCAGCTTAGTCAGGGTGGTGGATACGCAGTATTTT
TRBV20-1,NA,TRBD2,TRBJ2-2,CSAPGLAGVNTGELFF,TGCAGTGCTCCAGGACTAGCGGGAGTGAACACCGGGGAGCTGTTTTTT
TRBV14,few,TRBD1,TRBJ2-1,CASSQDHWTGMNEQFF,TGTGCCAGCAGCCAAGATCATTGGACAGGCATGAATGAGCAGTTCTTC
TRBV30,NA,NA,TRBJ1-1,CAWSKTRNTEAFF,TGTGCCTGGAGTAAAACACGGAACACTGAAGCTTTCTTT
TRBV7-8,few,TRBD1,TRBJ1-1,CASSLVTGVRSEAFF,TGTGCCAGCAGCTTAGTGACAGGGGTGAGGTCTGAAGCTTTCTTT
TRBV10-3,few,TRBD2,TRBJ2-3,CAIYGGRATDTQYF,TGTGCCATCTACGGCGGGAGGGCCACAGATACGCAGTATTTT
TRBV19,many,TRBD1,TRBJ2-2,CASSTLGQPNTGELFF,TGTGCCAGTAGTACCCTGGGACAGCCGAACACCGGGGAGCTGTTTTTT
TRBV7-9,many,NA,TRBJ2-5,CASSVQETQYF,TGTGCCAGCAGCGTCCAAGAGACCCAGTACTTC
TRBV7-2,few,TRBD2,TRBJ2-7,CASSQLAGAYYEQYF,TGTGCCAGCAGCCAGCTAGCGGGGGCCTACTACGAGCAGTACTTC
TRBV7-9,NA,TRBD1,TRBJ1-6,CASSLDTGVGVSYNSPLHF,TGTGCCAGCAGCTTAGACACAGGGGTGGGAGTTTCCTATAATTCACCCCTCCACTTT